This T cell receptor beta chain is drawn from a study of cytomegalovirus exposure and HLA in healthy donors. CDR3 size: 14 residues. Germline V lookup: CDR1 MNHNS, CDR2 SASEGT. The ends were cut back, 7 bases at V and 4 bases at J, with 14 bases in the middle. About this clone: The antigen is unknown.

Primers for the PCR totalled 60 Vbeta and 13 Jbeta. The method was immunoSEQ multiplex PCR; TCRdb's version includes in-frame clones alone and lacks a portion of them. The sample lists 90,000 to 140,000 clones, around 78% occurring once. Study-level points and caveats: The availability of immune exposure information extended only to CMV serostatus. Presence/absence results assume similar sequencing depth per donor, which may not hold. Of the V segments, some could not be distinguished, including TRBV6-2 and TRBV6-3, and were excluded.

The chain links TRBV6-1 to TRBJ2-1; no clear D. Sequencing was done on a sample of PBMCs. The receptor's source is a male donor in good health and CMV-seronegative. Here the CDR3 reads CASTEFGLYNEQFF. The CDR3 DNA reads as TGTGCCAGCACCGAGTTTGGGCTTTACAATGAGCAGTTCTTC.